A selection of T cell receptor beta chains follows, all from one sample in a study of T cell responses to AZD1222 COVID-19 vaccine. Libraries were prepared by immunoSEQ multiplex PCR; TCRdb keeps only in-frame clonotypes and omits some of them. The repertoire consists of 65,000 to 100,000 clones, with approximately 91% occurring once and the leading ten covering roughly 7.2%. The material sequenced was peripheral blood, taken 28 days after the second AZD1222 dose. The receptors stem from an adult who received the AZD1222 COVID-19 vaccine. Each CDR3 is given with its conserved first and last residue. Each record gives: D gene, clone size, J gene, V gene, CDR3 DNA, CDR3 protein. D genes are given only for firm matches. A row's size may be missing; if present it is once, few, many or a size class.

.	.	TRBJ2-1	TRBV6-2/TRBV6-3	TGTGCCAGCAGTTACCTAGCCGGCTCCTACAATGAGCAGTTCTTC	CASSYLAGSYNEQFF
.	.	TRBJ1-4	TRBV19	TGTGCCAGTAGTCTCGGACGGTACCCGGAAAAACTGTTTTTT	CASSLGRYPEKLFF
.	.	TRBJ1-1	TRBV18	TGTGCCAGCTCACCAGCGTCGATGAACACTGAAGCTTTCTTT	CASSPASMNTEAFF
.	.	TRBJ1-5	TRBV5-1	TGCGCCAGCAGCTCGGGAAGGTCAATGGAGCCCCAGCATTTT	CASSSGRSMEPQHF
TRBD2	.	TRBJ2-3	TRBV11-2	TGTGCCAGCAGTCGACGGACTAGCGGGAGCAGCACAGATACGCAGTATTTT	CASSRRTSGSSTDTQYF
.	.	TRBJ2-5	TRBV25-1	TGTGCCAGCAGTGAATGGAGAATAAAACAGCCTCCTCAAGAGACCCAGTACTTC	CASSEWRIKQPPQETQYF
.	once	TRBJ1-2	TRBV6-5	TGTGCCAGCAGTCTCTACGCCCGGACTAACTATGGCTACACCTTC	CASSLYARTNYGYTF
.	.	TRBJ1-3	TRBV28	TGTGCCAGCAGTTTTCGTGCGGTTGGAAACACCATATATTTT	CASSFRAVGNTIYF
TRBD2	.	TRBJ2-1	TRBV7-2	TGTGCCAGCAGCTTATGTTGGGGACTAGCGGATTGCTACAATGAGCAGTTCTTC	CASSLCWGLADCYNEQFF
.	.	TRBJ1-3	TRBV4-1	TGCGCCAGCAGCCAAGTACAGTTCGTCTCTGGAAACACCATATATTTT	CASSQVQFVSGNTIYF
.	.	TRBJ1-2	TRBV18	TGTGCCAGCTCACCACTCGGCGGTTCTGGCTACACCTTC	CASSPLGGSGYTF
TRBD2	.	TRBJ2-1	TRBV7-2	TGTGCCAGCAGCTTTGGACTAGCGGGAGGGAGTGAGCAGTTCTTC	CASSFGLAGGSEQFF
.	.	TRBJ2-1	TRBV3-1/TRBV3-2	TGTGCCAGCAGCCTCCCGACCGGGTCCTACAATGAGCAGTTCTTC	CASSLPTGSYNEQFF
.	.	TRBJ2-1	TRBV3-1/TRBV3-2	TGTGCCAGCAGCCAATCCCCAGTTTTCAATGAGCAGTTCTTC	CASSQSPVFNEQFF
TRBD1	.	TRBJ1-3	TRBV5-4	TGTGCCAGCAGCTTGGACAGGGGGGGCTCTGGAAACACCATATATTTT	CASSLDRGGSGNTIYF
TRBD1	.	TRBJ1-2	TRBV7-2	TGTGCCAGCAGCGAGAGGCAGGGGGCTGGCTACACCTTC	CASSERQGAGYTF
.	.	TRBJ2-1	TRBV19	TGTGCCAGTAGTATCGACGGGGCCTGGGTCAATGAGCAGTTCTTC	CASSIDGAWVNEQFF
.	few	TRBJ1-3	TRBV28	TGTGCCAGCAGGTCCCCCGGGGCCACTGGAAACACCATATATTTT	CASRSPGATGNTIYF
TRBD1	.	TRBJ2-1	TRBV14	TGTGCCAGCAGCCAGTGGGACAGGGGGTCGCGAGATGAGCAGTTCTTC	CASSQWDRGSRDEQFF
.	.	TRBJ2-7	TRBV6-1	TGTGCCAGCAGTGAATTCTGGCCCTACGAGCAGTACTTC	CASSEFWPYEQYF
.	.	TRBJ1-5	TRBV6-5	TGTGCCAGCACTCGGGGAAGGGGTAGCAATCAGCCCCAGCATTTT	CASTRGRGSNQPQHF
.	.	TRBJ1-2	TRBV18	TGTGCCAGCTCCCACCCGGGGGCTCCGGAAGGCTACACCTTC	CASSHPGAPEGYTF
TRBD1	.	TRBJ2-7	TRBV4-3	TGCGCCAGCAGCCAAGAAGACAGGGGATCCTACGAGCAGTACTTC	CASSQEDRGSYEQYF
TRBD1	.	TRBJ2-7	TRBV6-5	TGTGCCAGCAGTTCCCGGGACAGGGTTTCCTACGAGCAGTACTTC	CASSSRDRVSYEQYF
.	.	TRBJ2-3	TRBV10-3	TGTGCCATCTCGGGGACCCGGGCGGGAGATACGCAGTATTTT	CAISGTRAGDTQYF
.	.	TRBJ2-7	TRBV5-1	TGCGCCAGCAGCTTGGGTGGGGGCGTAATCTACGAGCAGTACTTC	CASSLGGGVIYEQYF
TRBD1	once	TRBJ2-5	TRBV3-1/TRBV3-2	TGTGCCAGCAGCCTACGGACAGGGGGAACGGAGACCCAGTACTTC	CASSLRTGGTETQYF
TRBD2	once	TRBJ2-7	TRBV6-1	TGTGCCAGCAGTGAGAGGACTAGCGGGAGTTACGAGCAGTACTTC	CASSERTSGSYEQYF
TRBD1	.	TRBJ1-2	TRBV9	TGTGCCAGCAGCGCCGACAGGGGGCGCGATGGCTACACCTTC	CASSADRGRDGYTF
TRBD2	.	TRBJ2-1	TRBV6-5	TGTGCCAGCAGTTCAGCGGGAAGGGCCCATGAGCAGTTCTTC	CASSSAGRAHEQFF
.	.	TRBJ2-7	TRBV19	TGTGCCAGTAGTATATTCGGCGAGCAGTACTTC	CASSIFGEQYF
TRBD2	.	TRBJ2-1	TRBV12-5	TGTGCTAGTGCCCCACCTGAGGGGACTAGCGGGAGCTCCTACAATGAGCAGTTCTTC	CASAPPEGTSGSSYNEQFF
TRBD1	.	TRBJ2-1	TRBV5-1	TGCGCCAGCAGCCCGACAGGGGATGAGCAGTTCTTC	CASSPTGDEQFF
.	.	TRBJ1-1	TRBV27	TGTGCCAGCAGTTTAATGGTTGGGAACACTGAAGCTTTCTTT	CASSLMVGNTEAFF
.	.	TRBJ2-3	TRBV7-9	TGTGCCAGCAGCTTAGCGAGGCCTAGCAGGAGCACAGATACGCAGTATTTT	CASSLARPSRSTDTQYF
.	.	TRBJ2-2	TRBV19	TGTGCCAGTAAAGGGGTAAACCGGGACCTCACCGGGGAGCTGTTTTTT	CASKGVNRDLTGELFF
.	.	TRBJ1-1	TRBV5-1	TGCGCCAGCAGCTTGGATGGGGTGGACACTGAAGCTTTCTTT	CASSLDGVDTEAFF
.	.	TRBJ1-1	TRBV6-5	TGTGCCAGCGTCCGGGGGGAGCACACTGAAGCTTTCTTT	CASVRGEHTEAFF
.	.	TRBJ1-4	TRBV4-3	TGCGCCAGCAGCCAAGATCTTCGCAGGCAAAATGAAAAACTGTTTTTT	CASSQDLRRQNEKLFF
.	.	TRBJ1-2	TRBV27	TGTGCCAGCAGTTCCCCATCGGGGGATGCCACCTTC	CASSSPSGDATF
.	.	TRBJ2-1	TRBV7-3	TGTGCCAGCAGCCGACTCACGGGACATCGAGAGCAGTTCTTC	CASSRLTGHREQFF
TRBD1	.	TRBJ2-3	TRBV7-2	TGTGCCAGCAGCTTGGGACAGGGTTATAGCACAGATACGCAGTATTTT	CASSLGQGYSTDTQYF
.	.	TRBJ2-1	TRBV10-2	TGCGCCAGCGGATGGGAGATCTACAATGAGCAGTTCTTC	CASGWEIYNEQFF
.	.	TRBJ1-4	TRBV5-4	TGTGCCAGCAGCTTGGGGGGGCTGCATGAAAAACTGTTTTTT	CASSLGGLHEKLFF
.	.	TRBJ2-1	TRBV14	TGTGCCAGCAGCCAAGACTATAGCGCAGCCTACAATGAGCAGTTCTTC	CASSQDYSAAYNEQFF
.	.	TRBJ2-7	TRBV11-2	TGTGCCAGCAGGTCCCGAAGCTACGAGCAGTACTTC	CASRSRSYEQYF
.	.	TRBJ1-1	TRBV6-5	TGTGCCAGCAAGGTAGCAGGGAACACTGAAGCTTTCTTT	CASKVAGNTEAFF
.	.	TRBJ1-6	TRBV6-2/TRBV6-3	TGTGCCAGCAGTTACCCGGACGTGTATAATTCACCCCTCCACTTT	CASSYPDVYNSPLHF
.	.	TRBJ2-1	TRBV29-1	TGCAGCGCTGTCGTCGTAGCCGGCAATGAGCAGTTCTTC	CSAVVVAGNEQFF
.	.	TRBJ2-1	TRBV14	TGTGCCAGCAGCCAACAGAATTTCCAGAATGAGCAGTTCTTC	CASSQQNFQNEQFF
.	.	TRBJ2-5	TRBV4-2	TGTGCCAGCAGCCAAGGCTCTAGCGCTCCGGAAGAGACCCAGTACTTC	CASSQGSSAPEETQYF
.	.	TRBJ1-1	TRBV12-3/TRBV12-4	TGTGCCAGCAGTCCTAACCTCCAGCTTACAGCTTTCTTT	CASSPNLQLTAFF
.	.	TRBJ2-7	TRBV12-3/TRBV12-4	TGTGCCAGCAGTTCCGCCTACGAGCAGTACTTC	CASSSAYEQYF
.	.	TRBJ1-4	TRBV6-1	TGTGCCAGCAGTGAAGAAACGTCGACTAATGAAAAACTGTTTTTT	CASSEETSTNEKLFF
.	.	TRBJ2-3	TRBV2	TGTGCCAGCAGTCTTGGGGCGGGATGGGGAGATACGCAGTATTTT	CASSLGAGWGDTQYF
.	.	TRBJ2-7	TRBV5-1	TGCGCCAGCAGCGGGCCGGGCCCCTCCTACGAGCAGTACTTC	CASSGPGPSYEQYF